A selection of T cell receptor beta chains follows, all from one sample in a study of shared clonotypes between healthy human individuals. TCRdb's table, derived via immunoSEQ multiplex PCR, lists solely in-frame clones and lacks some. The repertoire has around 580,000 clones, roughly 98% of them found once; the top ten carry 0.25% to 0.35%. Sequencing input: naive CD8+ T cells sorted from blood. The receptors stem from a man aged 25 to 45 in good health. Each CDR3 is given with its conserved first and last residue. A D gene is named only where the DNA matches it firmly. Size is omitted from some rows. Given values are once, few, many or a class for expanded clones.

size: once
D: NA
J: TRBJ2-1
V: TRBV29-1
DNA: TGCAGCGTTGAAGAGGACACGACCGAGACGGGTGAGCAGTTCTTC
CDR3: CSVEEDTTETGEQFF

size: NA
D: TRBD1
J: TRBJ2-5
V: TRBV7-9
DNA: TGTGCCAGCAGCTCCGGCTCAGGGGGCCGGGAAGAGACCCAGTACTTC
CDR3: CASSSGSGGREETQYF

size: NA
D: TRBD1
J: TRBJ1-2
V: TRBV19
DNA: TGTGCCAGTAGATCCGGGACAGGGTTTGACTATGGCTACACCTTC
CDR3: CASRSGTGFDYGYTF

size: NA
D: NA
J: TRBJ2-2
V: TRBV11-2
DNA: TGTGCCAGCAGCGACTTCTTGGGAGCCCACGGGGAGCTGTTTTTT
CDR3: CASSDFLGAHGELFF

size: NA
D: NA
J: TRBJ2-2
V: TRBV5-4
DNA: TGTGCCAGCAGCTTGGTTCAGGGGGAGCTGTTTTTT
CDR3: CASSLVQGELFF

size: NA
D: TRBD1
J: TRBJ2-3
V: TRBV7-2
DNA: TGTGCCAGCAGCTTAGGACAGGGACAATTTACAGATACGCAGTATTTT
CDR3: CASSLGQGQFTDTQYF

size: NA
D: NA
J: TRBJ2-7
V: TRBV7-9
DNA: TGTGCCAGCAGCCCCATTAGTCGGTACGAGCAGTACTTC
CDR3: CASSPISRYEQYF

size: once
D: TRBD1
J: TRBJ2-7
V: TRBV5-1
DNA: TGCGCCAGCAGCAACGGGACAGGGATACAAACTTACGAGCAGTACTTC
CDR3: CASSNGTGIQTYEQYF

size: NA
D: NA
J: TRBJ2-3
V: TRBV7-6
DNA: TGTGCCAGCACTCTAGCAAAGAGCGTTCTCGCGGATACGCAGTATTTT
CDR3: CASTLAKSVLADTQYF

size: NA
D: NA
J: TRBJ2-7
V: TRBV4-3
DNA: TGCGCCAGCTCCGTAGAGGGGGGTCAGGAATACGAGCAGTACTTC
CDR3: CASSVEGGQEYEQYF

size: NA
D: NA
J: TRBJ2-1
V: TRBV7-9
DNA: TGTGCCAGCAGCTTCCCTCTGGACAATGAGCAGTTCTTC
CDR3: CASSFPLDNEQFF

size: NA
D: NA
J: TRBJ1-2
V: TRBV6-5
DNA: TGTGCCAGCAGCCAACAGGGTGGGTTTGATGGCTACACCTTC
CDR3: CASSQQGGFDGYTF

size: NA
D: NA
J: TRBJ1-1
V: TRBV11-2
DNA: TGTGCCAGCAGCTTAGACGTCCTTTTGAACACTGAAGCTTTCTTT
CDR3: CASSLDVLLNTEAFF

size: NA
D: TRBD2
J: TRBJ2-3
V: TRBV7-6
DNA: TGTGCCAGCAGCCGTTCCGGACTAGCGGGAGGCACAGATACGCAGTATTTT
CDR3: CASSRSGLAGGTDTQYF

size: once
D: NA
J: TRBJ2-5
V: TRBV7-9
DNA: TGTGCCAGCAGCGGGGGGCATGGAGGAGAGACCCAGTACTTC
CDR3: CASSGGHGGETQYF

size: NA
D: NA
J: TRBJ1-2
V: TRBV5-1
DNA: TGCGCCAGCAGCTGGTTAACAGGGTCTGATGGCTACACCTTC
CDR3: CASSWLTGSDGYTF

size: NA
D: TRBD2
J: TRBJ2-1
V: TRBV28
DNA: TGTGCCAGCAGCCGGGGACTAGCGGGACTACTATGGGTCTTC
CDR3: CASSRGLAGLLWVF

size: NA
D: NA
J: TRBJ2-2
V: TRBV9
DNA: TGTGCCTCTGTTCCTTGGAGGGTGGGGACCGGGGAGCTGTTTTTT
CDR3: CASVPWRVGTGELFF